This T cell receptor beta chain was documented in a study of Graves' ophthalmopathy and Graves' hyperthyroidism. Hyperthyroidism patients were newly diagnosed, ill under 2 months, and aged 18 to 65 years. Additional autoimmune diseases, uncontrolled infections, pregnancy or lactation disqualified patients. Diagnosis was based on clinical symptoms, serum thyroxine, TRAb, thyroid ultrasound and orbital computed tomography. This clonotype has a count of ten or more. No antigen is known for it. Amplification of the TCR beta CDR3 regions used RNA transcripts (as template). RT-PCR in the first round used HTBI primers; a second-round multiplex PCR followed. TCRdb re-derived calls from the multiplex PCR reads in MiXCR, one entry per CDR3 protein. Here the sample spans roughly 400,000 distinct CDR3 sequences, roughly 15% being singletons. Study conclusions and caveats: Most thyroid clonotypes with frequency above 0.001 were detected in blood too.

Germline V gene sequence: CDR1 LNHDA, CDR2 SQIVND (reference sequence). There are 13 residues in the CDR3. The V and J ends lost 5 bases and 7 bases, in that order; junction bases with no gene match: 5. This clonotype was obtained from an adult woman with stable Graves' hyperthyroidism. The sequenced material came from peripheral blood. The J gene is TRBJ1-5, the V gene TRBV19, with 7 bases fitting TRBD1. CDR3 sequence: CASSPTGIQPQHF. The CDR3 DNA follows: TGTGCCAGTAGTCCGACAGGGATCCAGCCCCAGCATTTT.